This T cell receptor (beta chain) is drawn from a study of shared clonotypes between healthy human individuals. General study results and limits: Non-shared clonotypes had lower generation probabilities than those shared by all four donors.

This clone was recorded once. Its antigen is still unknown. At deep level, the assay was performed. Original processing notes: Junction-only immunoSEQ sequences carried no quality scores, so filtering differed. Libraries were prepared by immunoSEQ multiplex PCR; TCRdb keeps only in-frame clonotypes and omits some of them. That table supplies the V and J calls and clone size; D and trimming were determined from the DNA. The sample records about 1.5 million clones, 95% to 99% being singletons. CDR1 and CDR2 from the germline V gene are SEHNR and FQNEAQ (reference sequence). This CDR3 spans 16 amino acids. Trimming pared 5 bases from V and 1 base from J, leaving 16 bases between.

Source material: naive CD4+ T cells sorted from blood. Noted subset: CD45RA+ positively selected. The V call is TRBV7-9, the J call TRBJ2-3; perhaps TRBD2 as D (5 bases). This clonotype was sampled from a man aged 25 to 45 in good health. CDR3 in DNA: TGTGCCAGCAGCCCCAGTCGGCGGGCGGGCACAGATACGCAGTATTTT. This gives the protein CASSPSRRAGTDTQYF.